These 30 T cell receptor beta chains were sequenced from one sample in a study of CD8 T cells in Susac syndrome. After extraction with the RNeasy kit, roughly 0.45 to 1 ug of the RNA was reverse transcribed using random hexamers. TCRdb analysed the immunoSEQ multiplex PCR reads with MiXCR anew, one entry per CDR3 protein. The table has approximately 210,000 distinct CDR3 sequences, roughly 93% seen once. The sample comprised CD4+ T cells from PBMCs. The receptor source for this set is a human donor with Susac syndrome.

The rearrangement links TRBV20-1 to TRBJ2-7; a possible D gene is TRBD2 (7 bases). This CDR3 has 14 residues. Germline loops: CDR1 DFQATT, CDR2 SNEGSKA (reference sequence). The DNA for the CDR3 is TGCAGCCTCAGTAGGGGGGGGAGCTCCTACGAGCAGTACTTC. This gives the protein CSLSRGGSSYEQYF.

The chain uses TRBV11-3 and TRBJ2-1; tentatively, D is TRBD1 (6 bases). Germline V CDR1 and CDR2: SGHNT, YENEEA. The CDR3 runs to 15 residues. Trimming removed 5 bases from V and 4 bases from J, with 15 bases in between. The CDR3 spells CASSTRGGVYNEQFF. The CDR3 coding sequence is TGTGCCAGCAGCACCAGGGGTGGGGTATACAATGAGCAGTTCTTC.

The CDR3 here is CASSQARGVLTGYTF. CDR3 DNA sequence: TGCGCCAGCAGCCAAGCCAGGGGGGTCTTGACTGGCTACACCTTC. The V call is TRBV4-3, the J call TRBJ1-2, with TRBD1 matching 7 bases. Germline lookup yields CDR1 LGHNA and CDR2 YSLEER. V was clipped by 1 base and J by 7 bases; unmatched bases: 9. The CDR3 is 15 residues long.

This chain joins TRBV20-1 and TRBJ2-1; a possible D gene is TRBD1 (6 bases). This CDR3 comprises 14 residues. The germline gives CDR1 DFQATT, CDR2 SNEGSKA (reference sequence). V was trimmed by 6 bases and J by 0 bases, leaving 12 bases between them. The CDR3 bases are TGCAGTGCATCCACAGGGAGCTCCTACAATGAGCAGTTCTTC. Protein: CSASTGSSYNEQFF.

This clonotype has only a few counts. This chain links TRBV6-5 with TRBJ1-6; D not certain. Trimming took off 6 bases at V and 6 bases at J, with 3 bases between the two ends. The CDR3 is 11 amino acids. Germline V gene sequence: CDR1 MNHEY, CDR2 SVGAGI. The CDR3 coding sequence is TGTGCCAGCAGGGTTAATTCACCCCTCCACTTT. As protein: CASRVNSPLHF.

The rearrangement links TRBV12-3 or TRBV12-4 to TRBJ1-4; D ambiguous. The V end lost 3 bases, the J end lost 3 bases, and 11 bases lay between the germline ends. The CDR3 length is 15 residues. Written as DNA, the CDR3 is TGTGCCAGCAGTTTTAACCCAGGATCTAATGAAAAACTGTTTTTT. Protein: CASSFNPGSNEKLFF.

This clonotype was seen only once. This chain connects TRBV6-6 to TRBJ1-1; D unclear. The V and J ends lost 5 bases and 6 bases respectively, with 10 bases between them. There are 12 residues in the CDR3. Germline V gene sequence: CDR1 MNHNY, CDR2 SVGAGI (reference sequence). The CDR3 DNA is TGTGCCAGCAGTGAGACTATTTCTGAAGCTTTCTTT. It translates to CASSETISEAFF.

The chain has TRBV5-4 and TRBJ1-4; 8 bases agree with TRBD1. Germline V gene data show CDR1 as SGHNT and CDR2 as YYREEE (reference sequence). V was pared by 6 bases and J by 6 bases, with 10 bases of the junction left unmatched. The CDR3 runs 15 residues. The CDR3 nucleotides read TGTGCCAGCACCCTGGCAGGGGGCCAAGATGAAAAACTGTTTTTT. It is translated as CASTLAGGQDEKLFF.

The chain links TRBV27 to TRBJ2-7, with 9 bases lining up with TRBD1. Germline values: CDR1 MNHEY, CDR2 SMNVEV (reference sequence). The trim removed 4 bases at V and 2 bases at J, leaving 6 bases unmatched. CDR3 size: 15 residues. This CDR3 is CASSWGGTGTYEQYF. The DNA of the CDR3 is TGTGCCAGCAGTTGGGGGGGGACAGGGACCTACGAGCAGTACTTC.

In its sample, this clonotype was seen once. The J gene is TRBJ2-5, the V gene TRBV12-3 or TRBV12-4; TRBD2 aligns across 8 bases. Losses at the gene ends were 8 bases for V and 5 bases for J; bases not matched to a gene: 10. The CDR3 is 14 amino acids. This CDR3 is CASCSTGGGETQYF. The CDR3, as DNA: TGTGCCAGCTGTTCTACGGGGGGGGGCGAGACCCAGTACTTC.

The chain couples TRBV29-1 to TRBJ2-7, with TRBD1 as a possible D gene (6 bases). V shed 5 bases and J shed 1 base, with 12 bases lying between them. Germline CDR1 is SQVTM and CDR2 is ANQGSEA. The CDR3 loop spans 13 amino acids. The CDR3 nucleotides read TGCAGCGTTTCCCAGGGGCCATCCTACGAGCAGTACTTC. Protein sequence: CSVSQGPSYEQYF.

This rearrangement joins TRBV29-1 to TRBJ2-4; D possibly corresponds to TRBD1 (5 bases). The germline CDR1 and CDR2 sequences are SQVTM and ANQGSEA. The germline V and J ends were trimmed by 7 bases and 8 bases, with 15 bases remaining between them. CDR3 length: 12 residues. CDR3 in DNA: TGCAGCGACAAGGGGTATAATGACATTCAGTACTTC. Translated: CSDKGYNDIQYF.

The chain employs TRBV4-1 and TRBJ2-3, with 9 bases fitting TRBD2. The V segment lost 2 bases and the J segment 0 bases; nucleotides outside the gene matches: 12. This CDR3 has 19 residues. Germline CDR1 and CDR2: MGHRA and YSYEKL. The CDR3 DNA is TGCGCCAGCAGCCAACAGGAGCGGGGGGCGATACCTAGCACAGATACGCAGTATTTT. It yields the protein CASSQQERGAIPSTDTQYF.

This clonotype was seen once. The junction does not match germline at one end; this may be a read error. CDR3 DNA sequence: TGTGCCAGCCTCCGGCGGGGATATCAAGAGGCCCAGTACTTC. This translates into CASLRRGYQEAQYF. The V call is TRBV5-6, the J call TRBJ2-5, with D perhaps matching TRBD2 (6 bases). CDR3 size: 14 residues. The germline V gene has CDR1 SGHDT and CDR2 YYEEEE.

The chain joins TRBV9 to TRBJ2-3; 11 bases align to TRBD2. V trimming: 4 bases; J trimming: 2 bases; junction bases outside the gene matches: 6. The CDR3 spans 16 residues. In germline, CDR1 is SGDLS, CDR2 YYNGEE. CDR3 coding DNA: TGTGCCAGCAGCTCCCGACTAGCGGGGACCACAGATACGCAGTATTTT. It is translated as CASSSRLAGTTDTQYF.

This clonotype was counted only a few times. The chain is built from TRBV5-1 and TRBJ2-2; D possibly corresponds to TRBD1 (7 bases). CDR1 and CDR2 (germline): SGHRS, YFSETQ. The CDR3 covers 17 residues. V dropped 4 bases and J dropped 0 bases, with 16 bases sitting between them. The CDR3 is CASSRGAGQTNTGELFF. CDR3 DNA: TGCGCCAGCAGCCGCGGGGCGGGACAGACGAACACCGGGGAGCTGTTTTTT.

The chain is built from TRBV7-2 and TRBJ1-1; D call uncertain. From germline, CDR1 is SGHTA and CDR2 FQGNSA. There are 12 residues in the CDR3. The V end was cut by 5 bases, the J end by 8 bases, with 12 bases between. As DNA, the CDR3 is TGTGCCAGCAGCGATCCTCCCGGCGAAGCTTTCTTT. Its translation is CASSDPPGEAFF.

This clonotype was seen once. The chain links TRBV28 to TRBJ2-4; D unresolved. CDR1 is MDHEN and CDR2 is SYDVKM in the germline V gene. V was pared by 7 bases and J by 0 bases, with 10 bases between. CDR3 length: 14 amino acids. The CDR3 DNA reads TGTGCCAGCACCCAGGTTGGAGCCAAAAACATTCAGTACTTC. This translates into CASTQVGAKNIQYF.

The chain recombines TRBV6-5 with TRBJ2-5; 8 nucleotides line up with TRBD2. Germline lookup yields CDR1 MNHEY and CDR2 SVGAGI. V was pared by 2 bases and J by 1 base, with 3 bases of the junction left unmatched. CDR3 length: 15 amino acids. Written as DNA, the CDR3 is TGTGCCAGCAGTTACGGGACTAGGTCCCAAGAGACCCAGTACTTC. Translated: CASSYGTRSQETQYF.

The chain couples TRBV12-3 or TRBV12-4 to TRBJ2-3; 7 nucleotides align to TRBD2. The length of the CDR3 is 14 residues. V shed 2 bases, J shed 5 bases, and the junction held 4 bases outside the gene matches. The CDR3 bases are TGTGCCAGCAGTTTAAGCGGGGTCGTAGATACGCAGTATTTT. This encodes CASSLSGVVDTQYF.

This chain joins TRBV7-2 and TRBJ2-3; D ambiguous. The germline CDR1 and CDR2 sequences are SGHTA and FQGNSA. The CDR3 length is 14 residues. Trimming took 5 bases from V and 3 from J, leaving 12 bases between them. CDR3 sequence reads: CASSEASRTDTQYF. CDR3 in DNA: TGTGCCAGCAGCGAGGCGTCAAGAACAGATACGCAGTATTTT. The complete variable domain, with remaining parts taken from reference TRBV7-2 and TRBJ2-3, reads GAGVSQSPSNKVTEKGKDVELRCDPISGHTALYWYRQSLGQGLEFLIYFQGNSAPDKSGLPSDRFSAERTGGSVSTLTIQRTQQEDSAVYLCASSEASRTDTQYFGPGTRLTVL.

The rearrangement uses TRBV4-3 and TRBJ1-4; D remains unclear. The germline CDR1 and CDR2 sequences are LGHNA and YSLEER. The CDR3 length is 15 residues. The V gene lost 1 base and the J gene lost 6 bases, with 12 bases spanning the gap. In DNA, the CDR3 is TGCGCCAGCAGCCAAGGGGCAACTTGGGATGAAAAACTGTTTTTT. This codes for CASSQGATWDEKLFF.

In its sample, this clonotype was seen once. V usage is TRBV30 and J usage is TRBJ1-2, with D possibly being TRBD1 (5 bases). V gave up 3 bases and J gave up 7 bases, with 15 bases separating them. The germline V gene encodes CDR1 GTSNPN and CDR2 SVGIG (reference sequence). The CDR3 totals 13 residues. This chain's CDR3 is CAWRVSSQGGYTF. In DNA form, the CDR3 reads TGTGCCTGGAGGGTGTCCTCCCAGGGTGGCTACACCTTC.

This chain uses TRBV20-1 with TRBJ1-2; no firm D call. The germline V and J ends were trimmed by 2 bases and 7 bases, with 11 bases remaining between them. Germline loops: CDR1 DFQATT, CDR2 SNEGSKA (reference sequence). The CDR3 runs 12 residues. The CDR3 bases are TGCAGTGCTAGACTCGGGGAGGGTGGCTACACCTTC. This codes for CSARLGEGGYTF.

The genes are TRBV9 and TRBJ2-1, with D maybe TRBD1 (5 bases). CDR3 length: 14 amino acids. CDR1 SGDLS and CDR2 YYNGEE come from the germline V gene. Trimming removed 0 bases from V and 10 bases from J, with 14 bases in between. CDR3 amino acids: CASSVEVGVWEQFF. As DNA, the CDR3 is TGTGCCAGCAGCGTAGAAGTAGGGGTTTGGGAGCAGTTCTTC.

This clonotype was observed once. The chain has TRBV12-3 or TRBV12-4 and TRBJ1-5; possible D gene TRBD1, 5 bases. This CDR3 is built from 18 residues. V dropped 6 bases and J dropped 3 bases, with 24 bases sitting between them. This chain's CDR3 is CASRAGTGGTWNNQPQHF. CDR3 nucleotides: TGTGCCAGCAGAGCTGGGACCGGAGGTACGTGGAACAATCAGCCCCAGCATTTT.

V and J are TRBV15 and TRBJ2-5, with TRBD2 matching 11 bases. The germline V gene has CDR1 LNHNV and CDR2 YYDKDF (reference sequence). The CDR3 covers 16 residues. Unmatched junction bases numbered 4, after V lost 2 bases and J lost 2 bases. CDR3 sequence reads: CATSRRRLAGQETQYF. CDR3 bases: TGTGCCACCAGCAGAAGACGACTAGCGGGGCAAGAGACCCAGTACTTC.

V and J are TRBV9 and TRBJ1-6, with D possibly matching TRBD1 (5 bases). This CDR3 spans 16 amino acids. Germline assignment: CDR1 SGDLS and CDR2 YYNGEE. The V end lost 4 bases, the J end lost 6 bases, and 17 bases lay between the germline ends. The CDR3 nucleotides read TGTGCCAGCAGCCCCCTCCGGGACGGTTTTAATTCACCCCTCCACTTT. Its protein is CASSPLRDGFNSPLHF.

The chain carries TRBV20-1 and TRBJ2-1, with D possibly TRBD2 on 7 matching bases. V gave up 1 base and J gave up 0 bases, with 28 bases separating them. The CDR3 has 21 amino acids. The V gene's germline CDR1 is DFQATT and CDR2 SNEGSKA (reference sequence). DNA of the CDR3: TGCAGTGCTAGAGGAATCCAAAACCCACAGCGGGGACATAGCTCCTACAATGAGCAGTTCTTC. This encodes CSARGIQNPQRGHSSYNEQFF.

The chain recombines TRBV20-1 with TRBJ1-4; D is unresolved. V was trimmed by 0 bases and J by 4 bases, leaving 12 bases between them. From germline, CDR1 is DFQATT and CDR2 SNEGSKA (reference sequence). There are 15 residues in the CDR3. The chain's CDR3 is CSARDLGRFNEKLFF. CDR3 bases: TGCAGTGCTAGAGACCTTGGGCGGTTTAATGAAAAACTGTTTTTT.